What follows describes a single T cell receptor (beta chain). The antigen is undetermined. The data were obtained in a study of T cells after yellow fever vaccination. CDR1 and CDR2 (germline): LGHNT, FRNRAP. The CDR3 totals 15 residues. The V end lost 1 base, the J end lost 5 bases, and 12 bases lay between the germline ends. MiXCR, run by TCRdb on the 5' RACE reads, gives a single entry per CDR3 protein. The sample shows about 400,000 distinct CDR3 sequences, approximately 10% of them seen only once. Whole-study findings and limits: Weaker overall was a secondary response that nonetheless peaked faster, on day 5 versus 15. Within FACS-sorted repertoires, abundant clonotypes contaminating from the bulk population could be present. Post-booster samples contained most primary-vaccination clones (approximately 96% CD4, about 90% CD8).

V and J are TRBV12-5 and TRBJ2-1; D is possibly TRBD1 or TRBD2 (5 bases each). The sample consisted of PBMCs, taken on the day of the first yellow fever vaccination. The receptor's source is a man younger than 35 who received the YFV17D yellow fever vaccine. The CDR3 DNA sequence: TGTGCTAGTGGTTTGGGAACCGGGGCCGACAATGAGCAGTTCTTC. Amino acid sequence: CASGLGTGADNEQFF.